The sequence of this TCR beta chain was determined in a study of Graves' ophthalmopathy and Graves' hyperthyroidism. Study-level findings and limits: Most clonotypes expanded in thyroid above 0.001 frequency were present in blood too.

Trimming removed 4 bases at V and 0 bases at J, with 16 bases between. Germline loops: CDR1 SEHNR, CDR2 FQNEAQ (reference sequence). CDR3 length equals 16 residues. In its sample, this clonotype was seen many times. Its antigen is currently unknown. Ages of hyperthyroidism patients ran from 18 to 65, and their diagnoses were new, under 2 months' duration. The sequenced template was RNA, covering the TCR beta CDR3 region. HTBI-primed RT-PCR formed the first round, and a multiplex PCR formed the second. TCRdb redid the calling of the multiplex PCR reads with MiXCR, one entry per CDR3 protein. Here the sample spans about 1.2 million distinct CDR3 sequences, roughly 35% being singletons.

The origin of this receptor is an adult man with Graves' hyperthyroidism. The chain recombines TRBV7-9 with TRBJ2-7; a weak D match, TRBD1 (5 bases). The material sequenced was peripheral blood or thyroid tissue (not recorded which). The CDR3 nucleotides read TGTGCCAGCAGCTCAGATATCGACAGAAGCTCCTACGAGCAGTACTTC. Encoded protein: CASSSDIDRSSYEQYF. The full variable domain, its missing parts supplied by reference TRBV7-9 and TRBJ2-7, is DTGVSQNPRHKITKRGQNVTFRCDPISEHNRLYWYRQTLGQGPEFLTYFQNEAQLEKSRLLSDRFSAERPKGSFSTLEIQRTEQGDSAMYLCASSSDIDRSSYEQYFGPGTRLTVT.